A selection of T cell receptor beta chains follows, all from one sample in a study of identical twins. A single record per CDR3 protein comes from TCRdb applying MiXCR to the 5' RACE reads. This sample has 570,000 or so distinct CDR3 sequences; 7.5% to 10% occur once, and the top ten carry 2.5% to 3.5%. This sample was shared with a second study, whose subject was yellow fever vaccine responses in identical twins.

Sequenced sample: PBMCs. Source of these receptors: a woman aged 18-29 years in good health. CDR3s include the opening cysteine and the closing phenylalanine or tryptophan. The D gene is left open where the match is weak. Size is omitted from some rows. Given values are once, few, many or a class for expanded clones.

TRBJ1-2,TRBD1,TRBV3-1,many,CASSQVDRGQYGYTF,TGTGCCAGCAGCCAAGTGGACAGGGGACAATATGGCTACACCTTC
TRBJ1-5,NA,TRBV2,NA,CASSESRGSNQPQHF,TGTGCCAGCAGTGAAAGCAGGGGCAGCAATCAGCCCCAGCATTTT
TRBJ2-7,NA,TRBV5-6,few,CASSSTLLSYEQYF,TGTGCCAGCAGCTCGACCCTCCTCTCCTACGAGCAGTACTTC
TRBJ2-1,TRBD2,TRBV6-1,many,CASSPILGTSGRTNEQFF,TGTGCCAGCAGCCCTATACTCGGGACTAGCGGGAGGACGAATGAGCAGTTCTTC
TRBJ1-1,TRBD1,TRBV15,many,CATSRVGQRSGTWTEAFF,TGTGCCACCAGCAGAGTGGGACAGAGATCAGGGACATGGACTGAAGCTTTCTTT
TRBJ2-7,TRBD2,TRBV28,few,CAIRTSGLHEQYF,TGTGCCATTAGGACTAGCGGGCTGCACGAGCAGTACTTC
TRBJ2-6,TRBD1,TRBV6-5,NA,CASSYTDRGSGANVLTF,TGTGCCAGCAGTTACACGGACAGGGGCTCTGGGGCCAACGTCCTGACTTTC
TRBJ2-3,NA,TRBV20-1,NA,CCARDRRAGPTDTQYF,TGCTGTGCTAGAGATCGTCGGGCAGGACCCACAGATACGCAGTATTTT
TRBJ1-4,NA,TRBV20-1,few,CSAGGTEEKLFF,TGCAGTGCAGGGGGGACGGAGGAAAAACTGTTTTTT
TRBJ2-5,NA,TRBV29-1,many,CSASKTPQETQYF,TGCAGCGCCAGCAAGACACCCCAAGAGACCCAGTACTTC
TRBJ1-1,NA,TRBV5-1,many,CASSLALTQNTEAFF,TGCGCCAGCAGCTTGGCCTTGACCCAGAACACTGAAGCTTTCTTT
TRBJ2-1,TRBD1,TRBV3-1,NA,CASSQSQGAIGTGYNEQFF,TGTGCCAGCAGCCAATCTCAGGGGGCGATAGGGACTGGCTACAATGAGCAGTTCTTC
TRBJ2-2,NA,TRBV5-1,NA,CASSSVPGELFF,TGCGCCAGCAGCTCGGTCCCTGGGGAGCTGTTTTTT
TRBJ2-7,NA,TRBV4-3,many,CASSQDRGSSYEQYF,TGCGCCAGCAGCCAAGATCGAGGGAGCTCCTACGAGCAGTACTTC
TRBJ2-5,NA,TRBV7-9,NA,CASSSDGGETQYF,TGTGCCAGCAGCTCGGACGGCGGAGAGACCCAGTACTTC
TRBJ2-7,NA,TRBV5-1,many,CASSLAPGGEQYF,TGCGCCAGCAGCTTGGCCCCCGGCGGAGAGCAGTACTTC
TRBJ2-7,NA,TRBV6-5,NA,CASSYSTLGTYEQYF,TGTGCCAGCAGTTACTCCACCCTTGGTACCTACGAGCAGTACTTC
TRBJ2-7,NA,TRBV11-1,NA,CASSLRGAPLEQYF,TGTGCCAGCAGCTTACGGGGGGCCCCTCTCGAGCAGTACTTC
TRBJ2-3,TRBD1,TRBV5-1,NA,CASSTGQGKADTQYF,TGCGCCAGCAGCACGGGACAGGGGAAAGCAGATACGCAGTATTTT
TRBJ1-2,TRBD1,TRBV5-5,NA,CASSRQGIYYGYTF,TGTGCCAGCAGCCGACAGGGGATTTACTATGGCTACACCTTC
TRBJ2-7,NA,TRBV29-1,NA,CSVETPTGSYYEQYF,TGCAGCGTTGAAACCCCGACAGGCTCATACTACGAGCAGTACTTC
TRBJ1-6,NA,TRBV27,few,CASSLQWGGDSPLHF,TGTGCCAGCTCTTTACAGTGGGGTGGGGATTCACCCCTCCACTTT